This TCR beta chain stems from a study of T-cell reconstitution after alpha-beta-depleted transplantation in children. This clonotype has more than one count but fewer than ten. The CDR3 covers 14 residues. CDR1 and CDR2 from the germline V gene are MGHDK and SYGVNS. Trimming took off 5 bases at V and 4 bases at J, with 15 bases between the two ends. Unique molecular identifiers were used to barcode this TCRbeta library. TCRdb re-derived calls from the PCR reads in MiXCR, one entry per CDR3 protein. The sample includes about 830,000 distinct CDR3 sequences, roughly 15% seen only once; the top ten take around 5%.

The gene calls are TRBV25-1 and TRBJ2-7; D possibly matches TRBD1 or TRBD2 (5 bases each). The origin of this receptor is a male patient aged 10 to 17 who had a stem cell transplant for acute lymphoblastic leukemia, so the T cells may come from the graft donor. The source material was PBMCs, mostly from graft donor cells, sampled 360 days after TCRalphabeta/CD19-depleted stem cell transplant. For the CDR3, the DNA is TGTGCCAGCAGTCCGGTGGGGGTGGGGTACGAGCAGTACTTC. Its protein is CASSPVGVGYEQYF.